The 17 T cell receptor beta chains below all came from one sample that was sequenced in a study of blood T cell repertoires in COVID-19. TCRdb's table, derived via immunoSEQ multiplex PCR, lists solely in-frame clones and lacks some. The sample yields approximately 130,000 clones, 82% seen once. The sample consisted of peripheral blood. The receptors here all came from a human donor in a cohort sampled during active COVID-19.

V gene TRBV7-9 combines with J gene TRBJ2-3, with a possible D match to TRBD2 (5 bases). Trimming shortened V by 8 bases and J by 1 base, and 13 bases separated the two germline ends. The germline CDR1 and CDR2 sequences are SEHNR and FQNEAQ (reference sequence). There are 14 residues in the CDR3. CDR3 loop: CASGARAGTDTQYF. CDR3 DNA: TGTGCCAGCGGAGCGAGGGCTGGCACAGATACGCAGTATTTT.

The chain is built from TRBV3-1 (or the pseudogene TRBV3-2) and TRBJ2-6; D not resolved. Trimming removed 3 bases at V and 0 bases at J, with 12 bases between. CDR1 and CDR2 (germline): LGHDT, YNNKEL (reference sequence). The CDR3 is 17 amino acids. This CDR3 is CASSQRSRFSGANVLTF. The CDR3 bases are TGTGCCAGCAGCCAGAGGAGTAGGTTCTCTGGGGCCAACGTCCTGACTTTC.

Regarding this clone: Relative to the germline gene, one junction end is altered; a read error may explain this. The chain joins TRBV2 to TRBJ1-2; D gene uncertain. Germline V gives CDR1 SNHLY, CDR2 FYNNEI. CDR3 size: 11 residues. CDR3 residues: CASSETKSANF. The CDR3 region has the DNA TGTGCCAGCAGTGAAACTAAGTCAGCCAACTTC.

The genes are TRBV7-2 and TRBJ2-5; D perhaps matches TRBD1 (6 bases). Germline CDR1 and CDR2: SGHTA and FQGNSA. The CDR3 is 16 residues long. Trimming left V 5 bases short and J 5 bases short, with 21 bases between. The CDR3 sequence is CASSGSDSWYMETQYF. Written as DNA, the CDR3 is TGTGCCAGCAGCGGCTCGGACAGCTGGTACATGGAGACCCAGTACTTC.

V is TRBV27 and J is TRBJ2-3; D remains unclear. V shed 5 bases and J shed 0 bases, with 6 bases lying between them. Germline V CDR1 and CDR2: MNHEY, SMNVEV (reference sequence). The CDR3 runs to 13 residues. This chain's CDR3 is CASSLFSTDTQYF. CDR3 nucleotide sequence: TGTGCCAGCAGTCTCTTTAGCACAGATACGCAGTATTTT.

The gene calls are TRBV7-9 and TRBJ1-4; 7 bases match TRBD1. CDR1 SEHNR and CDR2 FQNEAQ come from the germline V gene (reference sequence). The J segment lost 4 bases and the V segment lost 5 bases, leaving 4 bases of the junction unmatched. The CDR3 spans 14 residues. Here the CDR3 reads CASSRDSGNEKLFF. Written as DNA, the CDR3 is TGTGCCAGCAGCCGGGACAGTGGTAATGAAAAACTGTTTTTT.

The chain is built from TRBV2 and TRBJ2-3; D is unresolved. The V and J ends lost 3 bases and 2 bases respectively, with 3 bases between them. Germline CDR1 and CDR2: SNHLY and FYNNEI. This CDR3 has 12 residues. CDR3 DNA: TGTGCCAGCAGTGAGTACACAGATACGCAGTATTTT. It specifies CASSEYTDTQYF.

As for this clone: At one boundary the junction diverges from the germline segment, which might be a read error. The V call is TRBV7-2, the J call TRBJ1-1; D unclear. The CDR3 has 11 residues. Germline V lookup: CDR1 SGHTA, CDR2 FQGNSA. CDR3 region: CASSTRTGAFF. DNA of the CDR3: TGTGCCAGCAGCACCCGTACTGGAGCTTTCTTT.

The CDR3 loop reads CASSIAGLAAQQFF. CDR3 bases: TGTGCCAGTAGTATTGCCGGACTAGCGGCCCAGCAGTTCTTC. This chain links TRBV19 with TRBJ2-1, with 10 positions matching TRBD2. This CDR3 has 14 residues. CDR1 is LNHDA and CDR2 is SQIVND in the germline V gene (reference sequence). The junction had 7 bases not matched to a gene; V was cut back by 3 bases and J by 11 bases.

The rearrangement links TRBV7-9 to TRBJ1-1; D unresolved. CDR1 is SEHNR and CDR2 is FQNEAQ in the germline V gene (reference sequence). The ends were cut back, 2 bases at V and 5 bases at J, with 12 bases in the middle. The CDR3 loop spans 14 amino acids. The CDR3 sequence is CASSLIEAGTEAFF. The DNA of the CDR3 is TGTGCCAGCAGCTTAATTGAAGCGGGGACTGAAGCTTTCTTT.

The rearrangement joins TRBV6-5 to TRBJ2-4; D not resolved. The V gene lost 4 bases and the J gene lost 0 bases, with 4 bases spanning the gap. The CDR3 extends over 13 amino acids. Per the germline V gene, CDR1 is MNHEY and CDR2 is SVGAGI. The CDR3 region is CASSSVAKNIQYF. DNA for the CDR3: TGTGCCAGCAGTTCTGTAGCCAAAAACATTCAGTACTTC.

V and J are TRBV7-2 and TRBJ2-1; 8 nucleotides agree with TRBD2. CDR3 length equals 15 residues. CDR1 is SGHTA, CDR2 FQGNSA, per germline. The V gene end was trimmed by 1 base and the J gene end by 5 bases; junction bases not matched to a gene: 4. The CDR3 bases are TGTGCCAGCAGCTTAGGCGGGGGGTTCGACAATGAGCAGTTCTTC. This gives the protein CASSLGGGFDNEQFF.

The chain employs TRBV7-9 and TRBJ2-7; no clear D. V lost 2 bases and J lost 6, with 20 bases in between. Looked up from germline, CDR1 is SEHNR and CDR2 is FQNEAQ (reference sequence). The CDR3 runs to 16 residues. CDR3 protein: CASSLRYVQSPSEQYF. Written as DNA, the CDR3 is TGTGCCAGCAGCTTACGGTATGTACAGTCCCCTTCCGAGCAGTACTTC.

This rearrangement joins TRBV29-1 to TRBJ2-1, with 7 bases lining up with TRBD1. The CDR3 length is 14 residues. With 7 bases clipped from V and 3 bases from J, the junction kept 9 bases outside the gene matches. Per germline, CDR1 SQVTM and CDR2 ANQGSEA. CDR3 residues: CSGQGRWLYNEQFF. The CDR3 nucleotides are TGCAGCGGACAGGGCAGATGGCTCTACAATGAGCAGTTCTTC.

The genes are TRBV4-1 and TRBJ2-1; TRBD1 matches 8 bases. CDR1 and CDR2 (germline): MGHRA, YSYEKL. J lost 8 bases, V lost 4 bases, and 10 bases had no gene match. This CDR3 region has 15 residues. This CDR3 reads CASSRQGTGGDEQFF. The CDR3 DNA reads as TGCGCCAGCAGCCGACAGGGCACAGGGGGTGATGAGCAGTTCTTC.

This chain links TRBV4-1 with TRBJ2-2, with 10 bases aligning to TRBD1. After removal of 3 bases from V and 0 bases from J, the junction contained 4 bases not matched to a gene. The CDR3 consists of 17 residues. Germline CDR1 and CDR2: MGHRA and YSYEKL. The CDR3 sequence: CASSHPGTGANTGELFF. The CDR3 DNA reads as TGCGCCAGCAGCCACCCCGGGACAGGGGCGAACACCGGGGAGCTGTTTTTT.

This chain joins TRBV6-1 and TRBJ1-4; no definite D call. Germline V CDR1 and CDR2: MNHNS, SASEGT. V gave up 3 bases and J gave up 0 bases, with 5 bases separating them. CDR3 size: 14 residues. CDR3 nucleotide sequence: TGTGCCAGCAGTGACAGCGCAACTAATGAAAAACTGTTTTTT. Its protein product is CASSDSATNEKLFF.